The 18 T cell receptor beta chains below all came from one sample that was sequenced in a study of cytomegalovirus exposure and HLA in healthy donors. Primers included in the PCR were 60 Vbeta and 13 Jbeta primers. The data were produced by immunoSEQ multiplex PCR, yet TCRdb's version contains in-frame clones alone and is incomplete. Of fewer than 140,000 clones detected, about 64% appear once; the ten largest clones hold over 2.5%. Material for sequencing was PBMCs. These receptors came from a female donor in good health and CMV-seronegative.

V is TRBV5-1 and J is TRBJ2-7; 11 nucleotides agree with TRBD2. Trimming removed 4 bases from V and 2 bases from J; junction bases left unmatched: 8. The CDR3 consists of 16 residues. Germline assignment: CDR1 SGHRS and CDR2 YFSETQ. For the CDR3, the DNA is TGCGCCAGCAGCATATCGTCACTAGCGGGAGCCTACGAGCAGTACTTC. Amino acids: CASSISSLAGAYEQYF.

There are a few counts of this clone. This sequence joins TRBV5-1 and TRBJ2-7; the match to TRBD2 covers 9 bases. The CDR3 has 15 amino acids. After removal of 5 bases from V and 5 bases from J, the junction contained 11 bases not matched to a gene. CDR1 and CDR2 (germline): SGHRS, YFSETQ. CDR3 in DNA: TGCGCCAGCAGAGACGGACTAGCGCGGGTGGACGAGCAGTACTTC. Its translation is CASRDGLARVDEQYF.

This clone was picked up a small number of times. The CDR3 spells CASSLRSGRADEQFF. The CDR3 DNA reads as TGTGCCAGCAGCTTGAGAAGCGGGAGGGCCGATGAGCAGTTCTTC. The chain couples TRBV5-4 to TRBJ2-1, with 10 bases aligning to TRBD2. After removal of 1 base from V and 8 bases from J, the junction contained 6 bases not matched to a gene. CDR1 is SGHNT, CDR2 YYREEE, per germline (reference sequence). This CDR3 is built from 15 residues.

The chain is built from TRBV30 and TRBJ1-3, with unresolved D. Trimming stripped 8 bases from V and 5 bases from J, with 16 bases between. CDR1 and CDR2 (germline): GTSNPN, SVGIG (reference sequence). The CDR3 has 13 residues. Here the CDR3 reads CASRITERNTIYF. As DNA, the CDR3 is TGTGCCAGCAGGATTACAGAACGAAACACCATATATTTT. The full variable domain, its missing parts supplied by reference TRBV30 and TRBJ1-3, is SQTIHQWPATLVQPVGSPLSLECTVEGTSNPNLYWYRQAAGRGLQLLFYSVGIGQISSEVPQNLSASRPQDRQFILSSKKLLLSDSGFYLCASRITERNTIYFGEGSWLTVV.

This chain connects TRBV6-5 to TRBJ2-2; D is possibly TRBD2 (6 bases). CDR3 length: 13 residues. Deletions cut 6 bases from V and 4 bases from J, with 9 bases between. Per germline, CDR1 MNHEY and CDR2 SVGAGI. CDR3 loop: CASRPGATGELFF. CDR3 sequence (DNA): TGTGCCAGCAGGCCGGGAGCCACCGGGGAGCTGTTTTTT.

The gene calls are TRBV4-1 and TRBJ2-6; D is unclear. Trimming shortened V by 0 bases and J by 0 bases, and 6 bases separated the two germline ends. This CDR3 is built from 16 residues. Germline V gives CDR1 MGHRA, CDR2 YSYEKL. CDR3 nucleotides: TGCGCCAGCAGCCAAGACGGGTCCTCTGGGGCCAACGTCCTGACTTTC. The encoded protein is CASSQDGSSGANVLTF.

This chain connects TRBV4-1 to TRBJ2-5, with D uncertain. The CDR3 loop spans 12 amino acids. Trimming took 3 bases from V and 3 from J, leaving 5 bases between them. Germline-derived CDR1 and CDR2 are MGHRA and YSYEKL. The DNA for the CDR3 is TGCGCCAGCAGCCAGATAGAAGAGACCCAGTACTTC. The encoded protein is CASSQIEETQYF.

This chain connects TRBV4-3 to TRBJ1-2; 8 positions agree with TRBD1. The CDR3 length is 16 residues. The trim removed 0 bases at V and 7 bases at J, leaving 10 bases unmatched. The V gene's germline CDR1 is LGHNA and CDR2 YSLEER. CDR3 sequence (DNA): TGCGCCAGCAGCCAAGATCCCTGGCAGGGGGCGCTTGGCTACACCTTC. It encodes CASSQDPWQGALGYTF.

This rearrangement joins TRBV30 to TRBJ2-1, with D perhaps matching TRBD2 (5 bases). The V and J ends lost 1 base and 0 bases respectively, with 10 bases between them. The CDR3 extends over 15 amino acids. Germline V gene data show CDR1 as GTSNPN and CDR2 as SVGIG (reference sequence). CDR3 nucleotides: TGTGCCTGGAGTGCGGACTGGAGCTCCTACAATGAGCAGTTCTTC. It codes for CAWSADWSSYNEQFF.

The V and J genes are TRBV30 and TRBJ1-5; the D gene is possibly TRBD1 (6 bases). V was trimmed by 5 bases and J by 7 bases, leaving 15 bases between them. CDR1 and CDR2 (germline): GTSNPN, SVGIG (reference sequence). CDR3 length: 13 amino acids. CDR3 amino acids: CAWGGGGSQPQHF. CDR3 sequence (DNA): TGTGCCTGGGGAGGGGGGGGTAGCCAGCCCCAGCATTTT. Full variable domain (rest looked up from reference TRBV30 and TRBJ1-5): SQTIHQWPATLVQPVGSPLSLECTVEGTSNPNLYWYRQAAGRGLQLLFYSVGIGQISSEVPQNLSASRPQDRQFILSSKKLLLSDSGFYLCAWGGGGSQPQHFGDGTRLSIL.

This clone was observed a handful of times. The V gene is TRBV19, the J gene TRBJ2-3; D possibly corresponds to TRBD2 (5 bases). The CDR3 runs 15 residues. Germline CDR1 reads LNHDA; CDR2 reads SQIVND (reference sequence). Trimming stripped 8 bases from V and 0 bases from J, with 15 bases between. CDR3 in amino acids: CASGPGGGSTDTQYF. The CDR3 region has the DNA TGTGCCAGTGGCCCTGGAGGAGGTAGCACAGATACGCAGTATTTT. Combining the CDR3 with reference TRBV19 and TRBJ2-3 gives the whole variable domain DGGITQSPKYLFRKEGQNVTLSCEQNLNHDAMYWYRQDPGQGLRLIYYSQIVNDFQKGDIAEGYSVSREKKESFPLTVTSAQKNPTAFYLCASGPGGGSTDTQYFGPGTRLTVL.

CDR3 nucleotide sequence: TGTGCCAGTAGTAAAGCAGGACTAGACGAGCAGTTCTTC. It encodes CASSKAGLDEQFF. The chain links TRBV19 to TRBJ2-1; the match to TRBD2 covers 7 bases. The CDR3 runs to 13 residues. V gave up 4 bases and J gave up 10 bases; unmatched junction bases: 7. Germline CDR1 LNHDA, CDR2 SQIVND (reference sequence).

The V and J genes are TRBV30 and TRBJ1-1; the D is unclear. CDR1 is GTSNPN, CDR2 SVGIG, per germline (reference sequence). This CDR3 contains 14 residues. Between the trimmed V and J ends, which lost 4 bases and 3 bases, there was a span of 15 bases. The CDR3 DNA reads as TGTGCCTGGACCCCCCCCGGGTTGCACACTGAAGCTTTCTTT. Translation gives CAWTPPGLHTEAFF.

V and J are TRBV13 and TRBJ2-1, with 7 bases that match TRBD2. The CDR3 length is 15 residues. The V and J ends lost 1 base and 8 bases, in that order; junction bases with no gene match: 8. Germline V lookup: CDR1 PRHDT, CDR2 FYEKMQ (reference sequence). The CDR3 DNA is TGTGCCAGCAGCTTAGATAGGGTTGGGGGGGATGAGCAGTTCTTC. It codes for CASSLDRVGGDEQFF.

CDR3 bases: TGTGCCAGCAGAGACAGCCTTACAGGGACCCAGTACTTC. Translated, it gives CASRDSLTGTQYF. The chain recombines TRBV2 with TRBJ2-5; possibly TRBD1 for D (5 bases). Germline CDR1 SNHLY, CDR2 FYNNEI. V lost 6 bases, J lost 7 bases, and 15 bases lay in between. CDR3 size: 13 residues.

This clone showed up just once. This CDR3 is CASSVDAGGNQPQHF. CDR3 nucleotide sequence: TGTGCCAGCAGCGTAGACGCGGGGGGCAATCAGCCCCAGCATTTT. J is TRBJ1-5 and V is TRBV9; weak D call: TRBD1 (5 bases). The CDR3 consists of 15 residues. Trimming took 0 bases from V and 2 from J, leaving 9 bases between them. Germline assignment: CDR1 SGDLS and CDR2 YYNGEE.

This clone appeared a single time. The chain employs TRBV11-2 and TRBJ2-2; D remains unclear. Germline lookup yields CDR1 SGHAT and CDR2 FQNNGV. V dropped 4 bases and J dropped 5 bases, with 11 bases sitting between them. CDR3 length: 14 amino acids. CDR3 DNA sequence: TGTGCCAGCAGCTCTCTAGGATCTACCGGGGAGCTGTTTTTT. The encoded protein is CASSSLGSTGELFF. Based on the CDR3 plus reference TRBV11-2 and TRBJ2-2, the full variable domain is EAGVAQSPRYKIIEKRQSVAFWCNPISGHATLYWYQQILGQGPKLLIQFQNNGVVDDSQLPKDRFSAERLKGVDSTLKIQPAKLEDSAVYLCASSSLGSTGELFFGEGSRLTVL.

V gene TRBV5-4 combines with J gene TRBJ2-3; 7 bases are shared with TRBD2. The CDR3 extends over 20 amino acids. The V gene's germline CDR1 is SGHNT and CDR2 YYREEE (reference sequence). V lost 4 bases and J lost 1; bases outside the gene matches: 21. In DNA, the CDR3 is TGTGCCAGCAGCCCGGGAGTGGGGGAGTTCCGGCTAGCGGGCACAGATACGCAGTATTTT. This encodes CASSPGVGEFRLAGTDTQYF.